This record looks at one T cell receptor beta chain sequence and its context. Only in-frame clones appear in the TCRdb table, and some are missing; sequencing was by immunoSEQ multiplex PCR. The sample includes approximately 720,000 clones, roughly 70% seen only once; the top ten take about 2%. These data come from a study of shared clonotypes between healthy human individuals. The V end lost 6 bases, the J end lost 4 bases, and 16 bases lay between the germline ends. Germline V gene sequence: CDR1 MNHEY, CDR2 SVGAGI. The CDR3 is made up of 14 amino acids. The clonotype was recovered from a woman under 40 in good health. Specimen: memory CD4+ T cells sorted from blood. Noted subset: CD45RA-negative fraction. The gene calls are TRBV6-5 and TRBJ2-7; possibly TRBD2 for D (6 bases). The CDR3 region is CASRSSGYPYEQYF. Written as DNA, the CDR3 is TGTGCCAGCAGATCCAGCGGGTACCCTTACGAGCAGTACTTC.